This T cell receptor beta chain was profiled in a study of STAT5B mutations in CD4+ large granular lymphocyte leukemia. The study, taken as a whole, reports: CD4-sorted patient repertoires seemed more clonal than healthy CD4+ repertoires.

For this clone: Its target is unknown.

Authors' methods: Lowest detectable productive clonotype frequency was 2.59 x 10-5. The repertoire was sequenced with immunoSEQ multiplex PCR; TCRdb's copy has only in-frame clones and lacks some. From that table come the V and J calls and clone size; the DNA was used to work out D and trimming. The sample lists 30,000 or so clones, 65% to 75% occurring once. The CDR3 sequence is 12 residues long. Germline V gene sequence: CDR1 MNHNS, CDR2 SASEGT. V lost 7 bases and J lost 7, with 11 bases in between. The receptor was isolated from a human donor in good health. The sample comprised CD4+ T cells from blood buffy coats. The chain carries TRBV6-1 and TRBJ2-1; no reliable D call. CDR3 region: CASMWWLNEQFF. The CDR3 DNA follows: TGTGCCAGCATGTGGTGGTTGAATGAGCAGTTCTTC.